The 25 T cell receptor beta chains presented below share a single source sample, sequenced in a study of T cells in Graves' hyperthyroidism and ophthalmopathy. Using RNA transcripts as the source, TCR beta CDR3 regions were amplified. RT-PCR in the first round (using the HTBI primer set) targeted the TCR CDR3. Using its own MiXCR run on the multiplex PCR reads, TCRdb lists one record per CDR3 protein. Of under 700,000 distinct CDR3 sequences detected, roughly a sixth appear once; the ten largest clones hold about 17%. Input material: blood. Receptors originate from a woman younger than 35 with Graves' hyperthyroidism.

The chain uses TRBV12-3 or TRBV12-4 and TRBJ1-5; D remains ambiguous. The V end was cut by 5 bases, the J end by 7 bases, with 9 bases between. The CDR3 spans 12 residues. The CDR3: CASSPRRQPQHF. The CDR3 nucleotides read TGTGCCAGCAGTCCCAGAAGGCAGCCCCAGCATTTT.

This clonotype has a handful of counts. The junction departs from the called germline gene at one end, perhaps through a read error. V and J are TRBV11-2 and TRBJ1-1; 7 bases match TRBD1. Germline V gene data show CDR1 as SGHAT and CDR2 as FQNNGV. The CDR3 loop spans 14 amino acids. The CDR3: CASSQMDRNAEAFF. DNA of the CDR3: TGTGCCAGCAGCCAAATGGACAGGAACGCTGAAGCTTTCTTT.

CDR3 DNA sequence: TGTGCCAGTACCCCACCGGGACAGATAAACACCGGGGAGCTGTTTTTT. Encoded protein: CASTPPGQINTGELFF. The rearrangement links TRBV19 to TRBJ2-2, with 7 bases aligning to TRBD1. The germline gives CDR1 LNHDA, CDR2 SQIVND (reference sequence). V lost 7 bases, J lost 2 bases, and 10 bases stayed unmatched. The CDR3 is made up of 16 amino acids.

This clonotype came up many times. The V call is TRBV24-1, the J call TRBJ1-1, with TRBD1 identical over 10 bases. Germline trimming cut 10 bases from V and 1 base from J; bases unmatched to any gene: 8. There are 15 residues in the CDR3. Germline V CDR1 and CDR2: KGHDR, SFDVKD. The DNA of the CDR3 is TGTGCCACAAGACAGGGGGCGAATCAGAACACTGAAGCTTTCTTT. It translates to CATRQGANQNTEAFF.

A single count supports this clonotype. The chain combines TRBV6-2 or TRBV6-3 with TRBJ2-7, with D possibly called TRBD1 or TRBD2 (6 bases each). Germline V lookup: CDR1 MNHEY, CDR2 SVGEGT. CDR3 length equals 14 residues. The V end lost 2 bases, the J end lost 2 bases, and 10 bases lay between the germline ends. CDR3 protein: CASSYVGGPYEQYF. CDR3 sequence (DNA): TGTGCCAGCAGTTACGTGGGGGGCCCCTACGAGCAGTACTTC.

This clonotype appeared many times. The chain couples TRBV28 to TRBJ2-1, with TRBD2 matching over 10 bases. Germline V gives CDR1 MDHEN, CDR2 SYDVKM. CDR3 length: 17 residues. V shed 1 base and J 2 bases; nucleotides not matched to a gene: 5. In DNA form, the CDR3 reads TGTGCCAGCAGTTTATCCCTAGCGGGAGCCCCCTACAATGAGCAGTTCTTC. It codes for CASSLSLAGAPYNEQFF.

There are a few counts of this clonotype. The CDR3 protein is CASIPAGVGETQYF. CDR3 in DNA: TGTGCCAGCATCCCAGCGGGGGTAGGGGAGACCCAGTACTTC. The gene calls are TRBV2 and TRBJ2-5; TRBD2 matches 8 bases. The germline gives CDR1 SNHLY, CDR2 FYNNEI. V trimming: 7 bases; J trimming: 5 bases; junction bases outside the gene matches: 9. This CDR3 comprises 14 residues.

This clonotype has at least ten counts. This sequence joins TRBV30 and TRBJ2-7, with D possibly being TRBD2 (6 bases). Germline V gene data show CDR1 as GTSNPN and CDR2 as SVGIG (reference sequence). The CDR3 totals 10 residues. Written as DNA, the CDR3 is TGTGCTGGGGGGTCCTACGAGCAGTACTTC. This translates into CAGGSYEQYF. Full variable domain (missing parts from reference TRBV30 and TRBJ2-7): SQTIHQWPATLVQPVGSPLSLECTVEGTSNPNLYWYRQAAGRGLQLLFYSVGIGQISSEVPQNLSASRPQDRQFILSSKKLLLSDSGFYLCAGGSYEQYFGPGTRLTVT.

This clonotype showed up just a few times. The V and J genes are TRBV27 and TRBJ1-6, with TRBD1 matching 8 bases. The CDR3 consists of 18 residues. Trimming at V came to 6 bases and at J to 0 bases, leaving 10 bases not matched to a gene. Germline V CDR1 and CDR2: MNHEY, SMNVEV (reference sequence). The CDR3 loop reads CASRPWTGQSSYNSPLHF. In DNA form, the CDR3 reads TGTGCCAGCAGACCTTGGACAGGGCAGAGCTCCTATAATTCACCCCTCCACTTT.

This clonotype has a handful of counts. The chain uses TRBV10-3 and TRBJ2-7, with 12 bases that match TRBD2. J was trimmed by 1 base and V by 3 bases; bases with no gene match: 13. Looked up from germline, CDR1 is ENHRY and CDR2 is SYGVKD. The CDR3 is made up of 19 amino acids. CDR3 sequence (DNA): TGTGCCATCAGTGACTCAGCCCGGAGGACTAGCGGGGTTTCCTACGAGCAGTACTTC. Residues: CAISDSARRTSGVSYEQYF.

This clonotype showed up just a few times. The chain links TRBV29-1 to TRBJ2-7, with 8 bases aligning to TRBD2. Germline V gene lookup returns CDR1 SQVTM and CDR2 ANQGSEA. The ends lost 4 bases at V and 0 bases at J; junction bases unmatched: 8. CDR3 length: 15 residues. CDR3 in amino acids: CSVGVKAGASYEQYF. CDR3 DNA sequence: TGCAGCGTTGGGGTCAAAGCGGGGGCCTCCTACGAGCAGTACTTC.

This clonotype has a count of ten or more. V is TRBV6-1 and J is TRBJ1-6; TRBD1 is a possible D gene (6 bases). This CDR3 is built from 13 residues. The V end was cut by 6 bases, the J end by 9 bases, with 12 bases between. The germline CDR1 and CDR2 sequences are MNHNS and SASEGT. The CDR3 DNA is TGTGCCAGCAGGGAACAGGGAACTTCACCCCTCCACTTT. It is translated as CASREQGTSPLHF.

This clonotype was seen many times. The chain has TRBV18 and TRBJ1-1; unclear D gene. The V and J ends lost 2 bases and 1 base respectively, with 8 bases between them. Germline V gene sequence: CDR1 KGHSH, CDR2 LQKENI. CDR3 size: 14 residues. The CDR3 spells CASSPGSGNTEAFF. CDR3 DNA sequence: TGTGCCAGCTCACCAGGGTCGGGGAACACTGAAGCTTTCTTT.

This clonotype has a count of ten or more. This chain connects TRBV20-1 to TRBJ1-2; the D is unclear. Trimming took off 0 bases at V and 8 bases at J, with 13 bases between the two ends. The CDR3 is 13 residues long. Germline lookup yields CDR1 DFQATT and CDR2 SNEGSKA (reference sequence). The CDR3 nucleotides read TGCAGTGCTAGAGATCGGGCGGAGCACGGCTACACCTTC. This gives the protein CSARDRAEHGYTF.

At least ten counts were recorded for this clonotype. The gene calls are TRBV3-1 and TRBJ2-3, with 7 bases aligning to TRBD1. Germline lookup yields CDR1 LGHDT and CDR2 YNNKEL (reference sequence). The CDR3 is made up of 14 amino acids. Unmatched junction bases numbered 7, after V lost 2 bases and J lost 8 bases. The CDR3 loop reads CASSQLTGSGTQYF. The DNA of the CDR3 is TGTGCCAGCAGCCAATTGACAGGGAGCGGTACGCAGTATTTT.

To note about this clonotype: A read error may be the cause here, since a much bigger clone is one base away. The chain combines TRBV7-2 with TRBJ2-1; D unresolved. The J call is in doubt because the DNA end fits TRBJ2-7 better. Per the germline V gene, CDR1 is SGHTA and CDR2 is FQGNSA. The CDR3 runs 13 residues. The CDR3 is CASSLEASNEQYF. In DNA form, the CDR3 reads TGTGCCAGCAGCTTAGAAGCTAGTAATGAGCAGTACTTC.

Many counts were recorded for this clonotype. The V call is TRBV12-3 or TRBV12-4, the J call TRBJ1-1; D possibly corresponds to TRBD1 (5 bases). Between the trimmed V and J ends, which lost 5 bases and 2 bases, there was a span of 18 bases. The CDR3 sequence is 16 residues long. In DNA, the CDR3 is TGTGCCAGCAGTCCCTTCCGGGACGGGATCAACACTGAAGCTTTCTTT. It encodes CASSPFRDGINTEAFF.

This clonotype was observed a handful of times. V usage is TRBV20-1 and J usage is TRBJ2-1; 7 positions match TRBD2. With 2 bases clipped from V and 8 bases from J, the junction kept 15 bases outside the gene matches. This CDR3 is 16 amino acids long. Germline V gives CDR1 DFQATT, CDR2 SNEGSKA (reference sequence). The CDR3 bases are TGCAGTGCTAGACCCGCCCGGCGGGAGATTTGGTATGAGCAGTTCTTC. Amino acid sequence: CSARPARREIWYEQFF.

There are many counts of this clonotype. CDR3 in amino acids: CASSSKTLRDRVGVYNEQFF. The DNA of the CDR3 is TGTGCCAGCAGTTCCAAAACCCTCCGGGACAGGGTGGGGGTCTACAATGAGCAGTTCTTC. The V call is TRBV12-3 or TRBV12-4, the J call TRBJ2-1; TRBD1 agrees at 9 bases. This CDR3 is built from 20 residues. Trimming cost V 4 bases and J 3 bases; bases outside gene matches: 19.

The CDR3 spells CSVERGGEQYF. The CDR3 bases are TGCAGCGTTGAAAGGGGAGGAGAGCAGTACTTC. This rearrangement joins TRBV29-1 to TRBJ2-7; the D gene is possibly TRBD2 (6 bases). V lost 2 bases and J lost 7, with 9 bases in between. Germline V lookup: CDR1 SQVTM, CDR2 ANQGSEA. This CDR3 contains 11 residues.

The chain uses TRBV7-2 and TRBJ1-5; D is ambiguous. Germline CDR1 and CDR2: SGHTA and FQGNSA. V was cut by 5 bases and J by 0 bases, with 11 bases left in between. The CDR3 extends over 15 amino acids. The CDR3 reads CASSAFGASNQPQHF. CDR3 nucleotide sequence: TGTGCCAGCAGCGCCTTCGGAGCTAGCAATCAGCCCCAGCATTTT. Drawing the rest from reference TRBV7-2 and TRBJ1-5, the complete variable domain is GAGVSQSPSNKVTEKGKDVELRCDPISGHTALYWYRQSLGQGLEFLIYFQGNSAPDKSGLPSDRFSAERTGGSVSTLTIQRTQQEDSAVYLCASSAFGASNQPQHFGDGTRLSIL.

The rearrangement uses TRBV20-1 and TRBJ1-2; weak D call: TRBD1 (5 bases). Germline V gene lookup returns CDR1 DFQATT and CDR2 SNEGSKA (reference sequence). V lost 3 bases and J 2 bases, leaving 13 bases between the germline ends. This CDR3 is 14 amino acids long. CDR3 sequence: CSASVGTENYGYTF. In DNA, the CDR3 is TGCAGTGCTAGCGTGGGGACGGAGAACTATGGCTACACCTTC.

The rearrangement joins TRBV6-1 to TRBJ2-7, with TRBD2 identical over 7 bases. J was trimmed by 1 base and V by 8 bases; bases with no gene match: 8. Germline V gene sequence: CDR1 MNHNS, CDR2 SASEGT. CDR3 size: 14 residues. The CDR3 bases are TGTGCCAGCCAGGTGCGGGAGCAGTCCTACGAGCAGTACTTC. Its protein product is CASQVREQSYEQYF.

At least ten counts were recorded for this clonotype. V gene TRBV28 combines with J gene TRBJ1-2; 9 bases fit TRBD1. J lost 4 bases, V lost 4 bases, and 1 base had no gene match. Germline loops: CDR1 MDHEN, CDR2 SYDVKM. The CDR3 sequence is 13 residues long. In nucleotides, the CDR3 is TGTGCCAGCAGTTCGACAGGGGGCTATGGCTACACCTTC. The encoded protein is CASSSTGGYGYTF.

This clonotype was observed at least ten times. This chain joins TRBV28 and TRBJ1-2; D remains ambiguous. This CDR3 is 16 amino acids long. V shed 5 bases and J shed 0 bases, with 16 bases lying between them. Germline V gene lookup returns CDR1 MDHEN and CDR2 SYDVKM. DNA of the CDR3: TGTGCCAGCAGTGCCCTGAGGTGGCCTGCTAACTATGGCTACACCTTC. Translation gives CASSALRWPANYGYTF.